Listed below are T cell receptor beta chains from one sample, sequenced in a study of T cell responses to AZD1222 COVID-19 vaccine. The method was immunoSEQ multiplex PCR; TCRdb's version includes in-frame clones alone and lacks a portion of them. The profile shows about 150,000 clones, more than 85% of them singletons. The sample was peripheral blood, taken 28 days after the second AZD1222 dose. The source of these receptors is an adult who received the AZD1222 COVID-19 vaccine. CDR3s include the opening cysteine and the closing phenylalanine or tryptophan. The D gene is left open where the match is weak. Size values are once, few and many counts, or a class for expanded clones, and some rows have none.

j_call v_call d_call clone_size cdr3_length cdr3_nt cdr3_aa
TRBJ2-1 TRBV3-1/TRBV3-2 . . 13 TGTGCCAGCAGCCAAAGTGGGGCAGGTGAGCAGTTCTTC CASSQSGAGEQFF
TRBJ1-5 TRBV19 . . 14 TGTGCCAGTAGTATCAGAGAGGGGCTGCAGCCCCAGCATTTT CASSIREGLQPQHF
TRBJ1-2 TRBV7-9 . . 15 TGTGCCAGCAGCTTGCCCGGGGGTGGCATTAATGGCTACACCTTC CASSLPGGGINGYTF
TRBJ2-7 TRBV18 TRBD2 . 15 TGTGCCAGCTCACCACGGGCGGGAGGGACCTACGAGCAGTACTTC CASSPRAGGTYEQYF
TRBJ2-7 TRBV6-5 TRBD2 . 16 TGTGCCAGCAGTTATGCCCCTAGCGGGGGGGTCTACGAGCAGTACTTC CASSYAPSGGVYEQYF
TRBJ2-3 TRBV18 TRBD2 . 15 TGTGCCAGCTCACGACTAGCGCAAAGCACAGATACGCAGTATTTT CASSRLAQSTDTQYF
TRBJ2-7 TRBV20-1 . once 11 TGCAGTGCCAGTAAGGGTTACGAGCAGTACTTC CSASKGYEQYF
TRBJ1-1 TRBV29-1 . . 13 TGCAGCGGGCGCTCCAGATTGAACACTGAAGCTTTCTTT CSGRSRLNTEAFF
TRBJ1-4 TRBV19 TRBD1 few 14 TGTGCCAGTAGCTCGACAGGGGGAGTTGAAAAACTGTTTTTT CASSSTGGVEKLFF
TRBJ1-1 TRBV29-1 . . 11 TGCAGCTCCACCCTGGCGGCTGAAGCTTTCTTT CSSTLAAEAFF
TRBJ1-2 TRBV5-6 TRBD1 . 17 TGTGCCAGCAGTTCCGGGGACAGGTCTTCTTTTTACTATGGCTACACCTTC CASSSGDRSSFYYGYTF
TRBJ1-2 TRBV4-2 . . 14 TGTGCCAGCAGCCAAGAAGGGAGGAACTATGGCTACACCTTC CASSQEGRNYGYTF